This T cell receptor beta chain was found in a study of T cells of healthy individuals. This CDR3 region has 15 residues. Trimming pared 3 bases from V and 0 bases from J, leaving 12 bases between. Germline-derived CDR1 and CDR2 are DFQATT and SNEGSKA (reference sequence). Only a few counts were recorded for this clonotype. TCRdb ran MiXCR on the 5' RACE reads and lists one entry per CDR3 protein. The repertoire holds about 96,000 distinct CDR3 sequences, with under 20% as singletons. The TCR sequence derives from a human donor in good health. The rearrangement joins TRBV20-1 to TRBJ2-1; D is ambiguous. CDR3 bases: TGCAGTGCTAGTGATCGGCGGAGCTCCTACAATGAGCAGTTCTTC. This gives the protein CSASDRRSSYNEQFF.